These 28 T cell receptor beta chains originate from one sample sequenced in a study of neoadjuvant nivolumab and ipilimumab in lung cancer. The protocol was immunoSEQ multiplex PCR, while the TCRdb copy is restricted to in-frame clones and leaves out a portion. The sample carries hundreds of clones, about nine tenths recorded once. Sample: adjacent normal lung tissue, taken after neoadjuvant nivolumab, alone or with ipilimumab, at or shortly before surgery. These receptors came from an adult with non-small cell lung cancer.

The chain couples TRBV5-1 to TRBJ2-5; maybe TRBD1 (6 bases). V lost 5 bases, J lost 5 bases, and 19 bases lay in between. Germline V gene data show CDR1 as SGHRS and CDR2 as YFSETQ. The CDR3 contains 15 residues. The CDR3 spells CASRGATGFVETQYF. Here the CDR3 DNA reads TGCGCCAGCAGGGGCGCCACAGGGTTCGTCGAGACCCAGTACTTC.

The chain links TRBV7-9 to TRBJ2-1; 9 bases line up with TRBD2. The CDR3 extends over 16 amino acids. Germline assignment: CDR1 SEHNR and CDR2 FQNEAQ (reference sequence). J gave up 7 bases and V 1 base, and 8 bases lay outside the gene matches. CDR3 sequence (DNA): TGTGCCAGCAGCTTAGACGGCGGGAGGGCCCGGAATGAGCAGTTCTTC. This sequence encodes CASSLDGGRARNEQFF. The full variable domain, in which reference TRBV7-9 and TRBJ2-1 provide the parts outside the CDR3, is DTGVSQNPRHKITKRGQNVTFRCDPISEHNRLYWYRQTLGQGPEFLTYFQNEAQLEKSRLLSDRFSAERPKGSFSTLEIQRTEQGDSAMYLCASSLDGGRARNEQFFGPGTRLTVL.

The chain couples TRBV15 to TRBJ2-3; D remains ambiguous. The germline V gene has CDR1 LNHNV and CDR2 YYDKDF (reference sequence). Trimming took 1 base from V and 6 from J, leaving 5 bases between them. The CDR3 consists of 12 residues. The CDR3 sequence: CATSRGSDTQYF. The CDR3 DNA reads TGTGCCACCAGCAGAGGCTCCGATACGCAGTATTTT. Full variable domain (rest looked up from reference TRBV15 and TRBJ2-3): DAMVIQNPRYQVTQFGKPVTLSCSQTLNHNVMYWYQQKSSQAPKLLFHYYDKDFNNEADTPDNFQSRRPNTSFCFLDIRSPGLGDTAMYLCATSRGSDTQYFGPGTRLTVL.

This clone was seen just once. V usage is TRBV19 and J usage is TRBJ2-1; 9 nucleotides line up with TRBD1. This CDR3 has 16 residues. Germline V gene lookup returns CDR1 LNHDA and CDR2 SQIVND (reference sequence). Trimming took 3 bases from V and 1 from J; bases not matched to a gene: 4. This chain's CDR3 is CASSMGQGGSYNEQFF. In nucleotides, the CDR3 is TGTGCCAGTAGTATGGGACAGGGCGGTTCCTACAATGAGCAGTTCTTC.

The chain employs TRBV5-6 and TRBJ1-2; TRBD1 is a possible D gene (5 bases). CDR3 length equals 15 residues. The V and J ends lost 4 bases and 6 bases respectively, with 19 bases between them. Germline values: CDR1 SGHDT, CDR2 YYEEEE. The CDR3 region is CASSLSALQGHGYTF. The CDR3 nucleotides read TGTGCCAGCAGCCTATCGGCCCTTCAGGGTCATGGCTACACCTTC.

This chain connects TRBV6-1 to TRBJ2-1; D call uncertain. Germline values: CDR1 MNHNS, CDR2 SASEGT. CDR3 length: 14 residues. V was cut by 7 bases and J by 3 bases, with 13 bases left in between. The CDR3: CASNWAWGYNEQFF. For the CDR3, the DNA is TGTGCCAGCAACTGGGCCTGGGGCTACAATGAGCAGTTCTTC.

The chain employs TRBV19 and TRBJ2-2; 8 bases fit TRBD2. The CDR3 sequence is 15 residues long. With 6 bases clipped from V and 1 base from J, the junction kept 4 bases outside the gene matches. Germline lookup yields CDR1 LNHDA and CDR2 SQIVND (reference sequence). For the CDR3, the DNA is TGTGCCAGTAGCTGGAGCGGGGGGAACACCGGGGAGCTGTTTTTT. Its translation is CASSWSGGNTGELFF.

About this clone itself: The junction departs from the called germline gene at one end, perhaps through a read error. V gene TRBV7-2 combines with J gene TRBJ2-1; weak D call: TRBD1 (5 bases). This CDR3 contains 15 residues. Germline-derived CDR1 and CDR2 are SGHTA and FQGNSA. Written as DNA, the CDR3 is TGTGCCACCAGCGCGGACATCAAATCCTACAATGAGCAGTTCTTC. Its protein product is CATSADIKSYNEQFF.

The rearrangement uses TRBV6-5 and TRBJ2-2; D may be TRBD2 (7 bases). Between the trimmed V and J ends, which lost 7 bases and 5 bases, there was a span of 14 bases. CDR1 MNHEY and CDR2 SVGAGI come from the germline V gene. The CDR3 is 14 amino acids. The DNA for the CDR3 is TGTGCCAGCAAGGGGGGGGTTTGGACCGGGGAGCTGTTTTTT. Translation: CASKGGVWTGELFF.

The genes are TRBV6-6 and TRBJ1-5; D gene uncertain. The CDR3 is 14 residues long. Trimming took 1 base from V and 3 from J, leaving 7 bases between them. CDR1 and CDR2 from the germline V gene are MNHNY and SVGAGI (reference sequence). Here the CDR3 reads CASSYLRHNQPQHF. The CDR3 DNA is TGTGCCAGCAGTTACTTACGGCACAATCAGCCCCAGCATTTT.

This sequence joins TRBV19 and TRBJ2-6; no firm D call. The CDR3 is made up of 17 amino acids. CDR1 and CDR2 from the germline V gene are LNHDA and SQIVND (reference sequence). The V end was cut by 3 bases, the J end by 4 bases, with 16 bases between. This CDR3 reads CASSMTKGRTGANVLTF. The CDR3 nucleotides read TGTGCCAGTAGTATGACAAAGGGTAGAACAGGGGCCAACGTCCTGACTTTC.

J is TRBJ2-3 and V is TRBV7-9; D remains unclear. Germline V gene sequence: CDR1 SEHNR, CDR2 FQNEAQ (reference sequence). Trimming took off 4 bases at V and 3 bases at J, with 8 bases between the two ends. This CDR3 has 13 residues. The CDR3 nucleotides are TGTGCCAGCAGCTCAGCCCCGACAGATACGCAGTATTTT. This gives the protein CASSSAPTDTQYF.

Only a few counts were recorded for this clone. The genes are TRBV30 and TRBJ2-2; 10 bases are shared with TRBD2. The germline CDR1 and CDR2 sequences are GTSNPN and SVGIG (reference sequence). The CDR3 contains 16 residues. V shed 4 bases and J 5 bases; nucleotides not matched to a gene: 10. The CDR3 DNA sequence: TGTGCCTGGAAGGATCGTCTAGCGGGAGATACCGGGGAGCTGTTTTTT. It encodes CAWKDRLAGDTGELFF.

V and J are TRBV7-8 and TRBJ1-1, with D possibly TRBD1 on 6 matching bases. CDR1 is SGHVS, CDR2 FQNEAQ, per germline. V dropped 1 base and J dropped 12 bases, with 21 bases sitting between them. CDR3 size: 15 residues. CDR3 sequence reads: CASSLVQGPSGITFF. CDR3 coding DNA: TGTGCCAGCAGCTTAGTACAGGGCCCGAGCGGCATCACTTTCTTT.

This rearrangement joins TRBV29-1 to TRBJ2-1; maybe TRBD2 (6 bases). V lost 8 bases, J lost 1 base, and 15 bases lay in between. The CDR3 is 14 residues long. Looked up from germline, CDR1 is SQVTM and CDR2 is ANQGSEA. CDR3: CSTRLVESYNEQFF. The CDR3 DNA reads TGCAGCACCAGACTAGTCGAATCCTACAATGAGCAGTTCTTC.

The chain joins TRBV2 to TRBJ1-5, with 9 bases aligning to TRBD1. The CDR3 spans 15 residues. Germline loops: CDR1 SNHLY, CDR2 FYNNEI. With V trimmed by 4 bases and J by 3 bases, 4 bases remained unmatched. The DNA for the CDR3 is TGTGCCAGCAGTGGGGGGACAGGGCCCAATCAGCCCCAGCATTTT. Its translation is CASSGGTGPNQPQHF.

This chain connects TRBV11-2 to TRBJ1-1, with D tentatively TRBD1 (5 bases). V lost 2 bases, J lost 3 bases, and 10 bases lay in between. The length of the CDR3 is 14 residues. Germline CDR1 and CDR2: SGHAT and FQNNGV. CDR3 DNA sequence: TGTGCCAGCAGCTTAAGGGGTGGTGACACTGAAGCTTTCTTT. Translated, it gives CASSLRGGDTEAFF.

This chain uses TRBV7-9 with TRBJ1-5; possible D gene TRBD1, 5 bases. The CDR3 is 14 residues long. From germline, CDR1 is SEHNR and CDR2 FQNEAQ (reference sequence). The ends were cut back, 5 bases at V and 1 base at J, with 9 bases in the middle. This CDR3 reads CASSRGDSNQPQHF. DNA of the CDR3: TGTGCCAGCAGCCGCGGGGACAGCAATCAGCCCCAGCATTTT.

The chain recombines TRBV7-2 with TRBJ2-2; 8 bases are shared with TRBD1. V was clipped by 6 bases and J by 4 bases; unmatched bases: 10. Looked up from germline, CDR1 is SGHTA and CDR2 is FQGNSA. This CDR3 has 16 residues. The CDR3 DNA sequence: TGTGCCAGCAGGGGTGGCAGGGGGCGTGTCACCGGGGAGCTGTTTTTT. It is translated as CASRGGRGRVTGELFF.

The V call is TRBV11-2, the J call TRBJ2-1; the match to TRBD2 covers 7 bases. CDR1 and CDR2 (germline): SGHAT, FQNNGV. This CDR3 contains 15 residues. The V gene end was trimmed by 1 base and the J gene end by 4 bases; junction bases not matched to a gene: 4. DNA for the CDR3: TGTGCCAGCAGCTTAGGAGCGGGGCTATACAATGAGCAGTTCTTC. This gives the protein CASSLGAGLYNEQFF.

This clone has a single count. V usage is TRBV5-1 and J usage is TRBJ1-1, with a tentative D call TRBD1 (5 bases). The CDR3 is 15 residues long. V was pared by 4 bases and J by 1 base, with 14 bases between. Germline CDR1 SGHRS, CDR2 YFSETQ. CDR3 residues: CASSPVGGSNTEAFF. CDR3 in DNA: TGCGCCAGCAGCCCGGTTGGGGGGTCGAACACTGAAGCTTTCTTT.

This clone occurred once. V and J are TRBV18 and TRBJ1-1; no reliable D call. V was pared by 3 bases and J by 1 base, with 9 bases between. Germline V CDR1 and CDR2: KGHSH, LQKENI. This CDR3 contains 14 residues. CDR3 DNA sequence: TGTGCCAGCTCACCTGTGCCGGCGAACACTGAAGCTTTCTTT. This encodes CASSPVPANTEAFF.

The chain joins TRBV4-1 to TRBJ2-1; D is undetermined. V dropped 4 bases and J dropped 4 bases, with 11 bases sitting between them. The CDR3 sequence is 14 residues long. The germline V gene has CDR1 MGHRA and CDR2 YSYEKL. The CDR3 here is CASSRVENYNEQFF. DNA for the CDR3: TGCGCCAGCAGCCGGGTTGAGAATTACAATGAGCAGTTCTTC.

This chain connects TRBV7-2 to TRBJ2-7, with 11 bases aligning to TRBD1. The CDR3 spans 15 residues. J lost 6 bases, V lost 0 bases, and 4 bases had no gene match. Germline CDR1 and CDR2: SGHTA and FQGNSA. This CDR3 is CASSLAGQGASEQYF. CDR3 coding DNA: TGTGCCAGCAGCTTAGCCGGACAGGGGGCTAGCGAGCAGTACTTC.

The J gene is TRBJ1-2, the V gene TRBV6-5; D unclear. Deletions cut 2 bases from V and 6 bases from J, with 13 bases between. The CDR3 runs 14 residues. Germline lookup yields CDR1 MNHEY and CDR2 SVGAGI. CDR3 nucleotides: TGTGCCAGCAGTTACGGGCAGGAGGTGGATGGCTACACCTTC. Translated: CASSYGQEVDGYTF.

The rearrangement links TRBV6-5 to TRBJ2-5; TRBD2 agrees at 8 bases. The trim removed 5 bases at V and 5 bases at J, leaving 10 bases unmatched. The V gene's germline CDR1 is MNHEY and CDR2 SVGAGI. The CDR3 consists of 15 residues. The CDR3, as DNA: TGTGCCAGCAGTCCAGCGGGAGTTAGAAGGGAGACCCAGTACTTC. As protein: CASSPAGVRRETQYF.

The chain uses TRBV4-1 and TRBJ1-2; possibly TRBD1 for D (5 bases). Germline CDR1 reads MGHRA; CDR2 reads YSYEKL. There are 13 residues in the CDR3. The V and J ends lost 2 bases and 3 bases respectively, with 7 bases between them. The CDR3 DNA reads as TGCGCCAGCAGCCAAATAGGGGACTATGGCTACACCTTC. It is translated as CASSQIGDYGYTF.

CDR3 residues: CASSPDLFGGANYGYTF. The CDR3 DNA reads as TGTGCCAGCAGTCCCGACTTGTTTGGGGGGGCTAACTATGGCTACACCTTC. The chain employs TRBV27 and TRBJ1-2; a possible D gene is TRBD1 (5 bases). CDR3 length: 17 residues. Trimming shortened V by 5 bases and J by 0 bases, and 19 bases separated the two germline ends. Germline loops: CDR1 MNHEY, CDR2 SMNVEV (reference sequence).